Listed here are 28 T cell receptor beta chains from one sample, sequenced in a study of blood T cells in healthy people across ages. Then a second PCR, running about 6 to 11 cycles, was carried out with a sample-barcoded 5' primer and a J-beta primer mix. TCRdb independently ran MiXCR on the 5' RACE reads; one entry per CDR3 protein. The table shows hundreds of thousands of distinct CDR3 sequences, with roughly half occurring only once. The specimen sequenced was blood. The receptors stem from a woman aged 80 or over in good health.

The V and J genes are TRBV6-6 and TRBJ1-1, with D uncertain. The CDR3 totals 13 residues. The V end lost 0 bases, the J end lost 4 bases, and 6 bases lay between the germline ends. CDR1 MNHNY and CDR2 SVGAGI come from the germline V gene (reference sequence). The CDR3 here is CASSYSGVTEAFF. In DNA form, the CDR3 reads TGTGCCAGCAGTTACTCCGGGGTCACTGAAGCTTTCTTT.

The chain uses TRBV5-4 and TRBJ2-1, with D hard to call. Germline values: CDR1 SGHNT, CDR2 YYREEE (reference sequence). Deletions cut 1 base from V and 0 bases from J, with 11 bases between. The CDR3 runs to 16 residues. The CDR3 is CASSLLDSGSYNEQFF. CDR3 nucleotide sequence: TGTGCCAGCAGCTTGCTAGACTCGGGCTCCTACAATGAGCAGTTCTTC.

This clonotype occurred many times. The DNA of the CDR3 is TGCAGTGCTAGTGTAACGCGGGCGGGGGCCAAAAACATTCAGTACTTC. Its protein product is CSASVTRAGAKNIQYF. The chain uses TRBV20-1 and TRBJ2-4, with D maybe TRBD2 (6 bases). V dropped 3 bases and J dropped 1 base, with 16 bases sitting between them. CDR1 and CDR2 from the germline V gene are DFQATT and SNEGSKA (reference sequence). This CDR3 is 16 amino acids long.

The chain carries TRBV27 and TRBJ2-1, with D perhaps assigned TRBD1 or TRBD2 (6 bases each). Trimming took off 2 bases at V and 5 bases at J, with 13 bases between the two ends. CDR1 is MNHEY and CDR2 is SMNVEV in the germline V gene (reference sequence). This CDR3 region has 15 residues. The chain's CDR3 is CASSLDGGRNNEQFF. The CDR3, as DNA: TGTGCCAGCAGTTTAGACGGGGGCAGAAACAATGAGCAGTTCTTC.

This clonotype was counted only a few times. The gene calls are TRBV20-1 and TRBJ2-1; TRBD2 is a possible D gene (6 bases). Trimming took off 0 bases at V and 0 bases at J, with 9 bases between the two ends. This CDR3 is 15 amino acids long. Germline V gives CDR1 DFQATT, CDR2 SNEGSKA (reference sequence). The CDR3: CSARDGGSSYNEQFF. The CDR3 DNA reads as TGCAGTGCTAGAGATGGGGGGAGCTCCTACAATGAGCAGTTCTTC.

Comments on this clonotype: This may be a read error, as it is one base from a much larger clone. This chain joins TRBV28 and TRBJ2-4, with 8 bases lining up with TRBD1. CDR3 length equals 16 residues. Germline V gives CDR1 MDHEN, CDR2 SYDVKM. The CDR3 DNA is TGTGCCAGCAGTTCCAGGGGGCGCGCAGACAAAAACATTCGGTACTTC. This gives the protein CASSSRGRADKNIRYF.

The chain uses TRBV28 and TRBJ2-6; 8 positions match TRBD1. The CDR3 loop spans 17 amino acids. The J segment lost 0 bases and the V segment lost 8 bases, leaving 9 bases of the junction unmatched. From germline, CDR1 is MDHEN and CDR2 SYDVKM. The CDR3 DNA sequence: TGTGCCAGCCTCGGCACAGGGGGTTCCTCTGGGGCCAACGTCCTGACTTTC. This codes for CASLGTGGSSGANVLTF.

This clonotype showed up many times. This chain joins TRBV3-1 and TRBJ2-6; D possibly matches TRBD1 or TRBD2 (5 bases each). The CDR3 loop spans 17 amino acids. V was pared by 4 bases and J by 3 bases, with 16 bases between. Germline V gene sequence: CDR1 LGHDT, CDR2 YNNKEL (reference sequence). The CDR3 DNA is TGTGCCAGCAGCCCCCAGTTTTCAGGGAGTGGGGCCAACGTCCTGACTTTC. Its protein product is CASSPQFSGSGANVLTF.

The rearrangement uses TRBV5-1 and TRBJ2-3; D might be TRBD2 (5 bases). The CDR3 is 15 amino acids. V was pared by 0 bases and J by 4 bases, with 12 bases between. Germline V gene sequence: CDR1 SGHRS, CDR2 YFSETQ. This chain's CDR3 is CASSLGRSGSDTQYF. In DNA form, the CDR3 reads TGCGCCAGCAGCTTGGGTAGGAGCGGCTCAGATACGCAGTATTTT. Full variable domain (missing parts from reference TRBV5-1 and TRBJ2-3): KAGVTQTPRYLIKTRGQQVTLSCSPISGHRSVSWYQQTPGQGLQFLFEYFSETQRNKGNFPGRFSGRQFSNSRSEMNVSTLELGDSALYLCASSLGRSGSDTQYFGPGTRLTVL.

This clonotype was found many times. The chain recombines TRBV28 with TRBJ2-7, with D unresolved. The CDR3 contains 12 residues. The ends were cut back, 4 bases at V and 2 bases at J, with 6 bases in the middle. CDR1 is MDHEN and CDR2 is SYDVKM in the germline V gene. CDR3 amino acids: CASSWSAYEQYF. The CDR3 DNA follows: TGTGCCAGCAGTTGGTCGGCCTACGAGCAGTACTTC. Together with reference TRBV28 and TRBJ2-7, the CDR3 gives the full variable domain: DVKVTQSSRYLVKRTGEKVFLECVQDMDHENMFWYRQDPGLGLRLIYFSYDVKMKEKGDIPEGYSVSREKKERFSLILESASTNQTSMYLCASSWSAYEQYFGPGTRLTVT.

This clonotype was seen repeatedly, ten times or more. The J gene is TRBJ2-5, the V gene TRBV5-1; weak D call: TRBD2 (6 bases). From germline, CDR1 is SGHRS and CDR2 YFSETQ. The CDR3 extends over 14 amino acids. Trimming removed 0 bases at V and 5 bases at J, with 11 bases between. The CDR3 DNA follows: TGCGCCAGCAGCTTGGAGGCGGGGTTTGAGACCCAGTACTTC. Its translation is CASSLEAGFETQYF.

In this sample, this clonotype turned up once. The chain is built from TRBV20-1 and TRBJ2-1; possible D gene TRBD1, 5 bases. Trimming left V 4 bases short and J 4 bases short, with 11 bases between. The germline V gene has CDR1 DFQATT and CDR2 SNEGSKA (reference sequence). This CDR3 is 13 amino acids long. CDR3 sequence reads: CSATGQGYNEQFF. The DNA for the CDR3 is TGCAGTGCTACAGGGCAGGGATACAATGAGCAGTTCTTC.

Concerning this clonotype: A much larger clone lies one base from this, so it may be a read error. The chain has TRBV4-1 and TRBJ2-7; 7 bases map to TRBD1. Looked up from germline, CDR1 is MGHRA and CDR2 is YSYEKL. The CDR3 sequence is 14 residues long. CDR3 nucleotides: TGCGCCAGCAGCCTCCGGGACAGATCCTACGAGCAGGACTTC. It codes for CASSLRDRSYEQDF.

J is TRBJ1-2 and V is TRBV3-1, with D unclear. CDR3 length: 14 residues. The V gene's germline CDR1 is LGHDT and CDR2 YNNKEL (reference sequence). V was trimmed by 0 bases and J by 4 bases, leaving 9 bases between them. CDR3 nucleotides: TGTGCCAGCAGCCAAGATGAAGCAAGCTATGGCTACACCTTC. This sequence encodes CASSQDEASYGYTF.

This clonotype has just one count. Its ends do not fully match the called genes, so a read error is possible. The V and J genes are TRBV5-1 and TRBJ2-7; D may match TRBD1 or TRBD2 (5 bases each). The V gene's germline CDR1 is SGHRS and CDR2 YFSETQ. This CDR3 is built from 15 residues. CDR3 amino acids: CACSWQGEFRGEQYF. The CDR3 DNA reads TGCGCCTGCAGCTGGCAGGGAGAATTTCGAGGCGAGCAGTACTTC.

This sequence joins TRBV10-3 and TRBJ2-3; tentative D call: TRBD1 (5 bases). Looked up from germline, CDR1 is ENHRY and CDR2 is SYGVKD. The germline V and J ends were trimmed by 7 bases and 7 bases, with 15 bases remaining between them. The CDR3 contains 13 residues. The DNA of the CDR3 is TGTGCCATCACCCAGCAGGGCTCACATACGCAGTATTTT. This encodes CAITQQGSHTQYF.

This clonotype was counted at least ten times. The rearrangement links TRBV5-1 to TRBJ2-2, with 8 bases matching TRBD2. CDR3 length: 15 residues. The germline CDR1 and CDR2 sequences are SGHRS and YFSETQ. The V and J ends lost 1 base and 4 bases, in that order; junction bases with no gene match: 3. CDR3 residues: CASSLSGGRTGELFF. The CDR3 DNA follows: TGCGCCAGCAGCTTGTCGGGAGGGCGCACCGGGGAGCTGTTTTTT.

In this sample, this clonotype turned up many times. In DNA form, the CDR3 reads TGTGCCAGCAGCTTAGGCAGCGAAGCTTTCTTT. Translating it yields CASSLGSEAFF. The chain uses TRBV28 and TRBJ1-1, with no clear D. CDR1 is MDHEN and CDR2 is SYDVKM in the germline V gene. The ends were cut back, 6 bases at V and 8 bases at J, with 10 bases in the middle. The CDR3 sequence is 11 residues long.

The chain carries TRBV6-5 and TRBJ2-3; perhaps TRBD1 as D (6 bases). Trimming took off 2 bases at V and 4 bases at J, with 28 bases between the two ends. Germline V gene lookup returns CDR1 MNHEY and CDR2 SVGAGI. The CDR3 spans 20 residues. This CDR3 is CASSYPRGGTPSTGADTQYF. The CDR3, as DNA: TGTGCCAGCAGTTACCCCCGTGGGGGCACCCCGTCCACTGGCGCAGATACGCAGTATTTT.

The chain employs TRBV6-1 and TRBJ2-3, with TRBD2 identical over 7 bases. Unmatched junction bases numbered 10, after V lost 4 bases and J lost 0 bases. CDR3 length: 17 residues. Germline values: CDR1 MNHNS, CDR2 SASEGT. CDR3 sequence: CASSARGRGTSTDTQYF. The CDR3 DNA reads TGTGCCAGCAGTGCCCGAGGGAGGGGAACCAGCACAGATACGCAGTATTTT.

This clonotype has more than one count but fewer than ten. A much larger clone differs by one base, so this may be a read error. The CDR3 loop is CASSVGGFNEQFF. DNA for the CDR3: TGTGCCAGCAGCGTAGGGGGTTTCAATGAGCAGTTCTTC. J is TRBJ2-1 and V is TRBV7-2; possible D gene TRBD1, 6 bases. Germline CDR1 is SGHTA and CDR2 is FQGNSA. The CDR3 consists of 13 residues. V was cut by 5 bases and J by 6 bases, with 11 bases left in between.

On this clonotype: A much larger clone is a single base away; this may be a read error. V and J are TRBV5-1 and TRBJ2-1; 9 nucleotides line up with TRBD2. The CDR3 consists of 17 residues. Per germline, CDR1 SGHRS and CDR2 YFSETQ. For the CDR3, the DNA is TGCGCCAGCAGCCTTGGACAGACGACTAGCGGACACAATAAGCAGTTCTTC. Residues: CASSLGQTTSGHNKQFF.

This clonotype was seen ten or more times. The CDR3 nucleotides read TGTGCCAGCAAGTCGCTGGGGAATACGCAGTATTTT. Amino acid sequence: CASKSLGNTQYF. This rearrangement joins TRBV27 to TRBJ2-3; D ambiguous. The CDR3 totals 12 residues. Trimming took off 7 bases at V and 7 bases at J, with 12 bases between the two ends. CDR1 MNHEY and CDR2 SMNVEV come from the germline V gene (reference sequence).

This clonotype was found once. V and J are TRBV7-9 and TRBJ1-1, with D possibly matching TRBD1 (5 bases). This CDR3 has 16 amino acids. From germline, CDR1 is SEHNR and CDR2 FQNEAQ (reference sequence). V gave up 0 bases and J gave up 9 bases, with 20 bases separating them. The CDR3 nucleotides are TGTGCCAGCAGCTTAGCGTCTGGGACTACCGCTGGGAAAGCTTTCTTT. Translation gives CASSLASGTTAGKAFF. The entire variable domain, with the rest obtained from reference TRBV7-9 and TRBJ1-1, is as follows: DTGVSQNPRHKITKRGQNVTFRCDPISEHNRLYWYRQTLGQGPEFLTYFQNEAQLEKSRLLSDRFSAERPKGSFSTLEIQRTEQGDSAMYLCASSLASGTTAGKAFFGQGTRLTVV.

The V gene is TRBV29-1, the J gene TRBJ2-7; the D is unclear. With the DNA end fitting TRBJ2-5 better, the J assignment may be wrong. Germline CDR1 and CDR2: SQVTM and ANQGSEA. This CDR3 contains 12 residues. The CDR3 loop is CSVEDHSETQYF. CDR3 sequence (DNA): TGCAGCGTTGAAGATCACTCAGAGACCCAGTACTTC.

The rearrangement links TRBV29-1 to TRBJ2-1; no reliable D call. Trimming took off 4 bases at V and 5 bases at J, with 6 bases between the two ends. Per germline, CDR1 SQVTM and CDR2 ANQGSEA. The CDR3 extends over 11 amino acids. The CDR3 loop is CSVVVHNEQFF. Written as DNA, the CDR3 is TGCAGCGTTGTGGTCCACAATGAGCAGTTCTTC.

This clonotype was seen just once. Written as DNA, the CDR3 is TGTGCCAGCAGTTTAAAGCCTAGCGGGTGGGGCTACGAGCAGTACTTC. It encodes CASSLKPSGWGYEQYF. The chain is built from TRBV28 and TRBJ2-7; 8 bases fit TRBD2. J lost 3 bases, V lost 2 bases, and 9 bases had no gene match. CDR3 size: 16 residues. In germline, CDR1 is MDHEN, CDR2 SYDVKM.

This clonotype was found once. At one end, the junction sequence differs from germline, possibly due to a read error. V gene TRBV5-1 combines with J gene TRBJ2-1; D tentatively fits TRBD1 or TRBD2 (5 bases each). CDR3 length: 15 residues. Germline V CDR1 and CDR2: SGHRS, YFSETQ. The CDR3 DNA sequence: TGCGCCAGCAGCTTGGAGGGGAGCTCCTACAATGGGCAGTTCTTC. It codes for CASSLEGSSYNGQFF. Combining the CDR3 with reference TRBV5-1 and TRBJ2-1 gives the whole variable domain KAGVTQTPRYLIKTRGQQVTLSCSPISGHRSVSWYQQTPGQGLQFLFEYFSETQRNKGNFPGRFSGRQFSNSRSEMNVSTLELGDSALYLCASSLEGSSYNGQFFGPGTRLTVL.